Shown below are 27 T cell receptor beta chains from a single sample sequenced in a study of cytomegalovirus exposure and HLA in healthy donors. 13 Jbeta primers and 60 Vbeta primers were used for the PCR. TCRdb's copy holds only in-frame clones and misses some; the assay was immunoSEQ multiplex PCR. This sample carries roughly 150,000 clones, approximately 80% of them seen once, and the ten largest clones take roughly 4.2%. The specimen was PBMCs. The source is a male donor in good health and CMV-seronegative.

This clone has only a few counts. The rearrangement links TRBV7-9 to TRBJ2-6, with D perhaps TRBD2 (5 bases). The V end lost 10 bases, the J end lost 4 bases, and 23 bases lay between the germline ends. The germline V gene encodes CDR1 SEHNR and CDR2 FQNEAQ (reference sequence). This CDR3 has 17 amino acids. CDR3 loop: CAIPSRLRASGANVLTF. In DNA, the CDR3 is TGTGCCATCCCGTCTAGGCTGCGGGCGTCCGGGGCCAACGTCCTGACTTTC.

The sample holds a few counts of this clone. The chain links TRBV19 to TRBJ2-7, with TRBD1 matching over 7 bases. Unmatched junction bases numbered 8, after V lost 6 bases and J lost 0 bases. There are 15 residues in the CDR3. CDR1 LNHDA and CDR2 SQIVND come from the germline V gene (reference sequence). As DNA, the CDR3 is TGTGCCAGTAGAAACACAGGGGCCCTCTCCTACGAGCAGTACTTC. It translates to CASRNTGALSYEQYF.

The chain has TRBV25-1 and TRBJ2-2; TRBD1 matches 8 bases. The CDR3 is 15 residues long. Germline CDR1 is MGHDK and CDR2 is SYGVNS. Losses at the gene ends were 2 bases for V and 5 bases for J; bases not matched to a gene: 4. The CDR3 sequence: CASSEGQGWTGELFF. For the CDR3, the DNA is TGTGCCAGCAGTGAAGGACAGGGATGGACCGGGGAGCTGTTTTTT.

V usage is TRBV10-3 and J usage is TRBJ1-5, with 12 bases fitting TRBD1. V lost 8 bases and J lost 2; bases outside the gene matches: 7. This CDR3 is 16 amino acids long. The germline V gene has CDR1 ENHRY and CDR2 SYGVKD. CDR3 sequence (DNA): TGTGCCATCGGGGGACAGGGGGCTGTAGGCAATCAGCCCCAGCATTTT. Its translation: CAIGGQGAVGNQPQHF.

The genes are TRBV18 and TRBJ2-2; 9 nucleotides match TRBD1. Germline CDR1 KGHSH, CDR2 LQKENI. The length of the CDR3 is 16 residues. The ends lost 4 bases at V and 3 bases at J; junction bases unmatched: 6. The CDR3 protein is CASSHSGQGHTGELFF. CDR3 bases: TGTGCCAGCTCACACTCGGGACAGGGACACACCGGGGAGCTGTTTTTT.

This chain uses TRBV11-2 with TRBJ2-5; 8 bases agree with TRBD1. The CDR3 sequence is 18 residues long. CDR1 is SGHAT, CDR2 FQNNGV, per germline. With 1 base clipped from V and 2 bases from J, the junction kept 12 bases outside the gene matches. In DNA, the CDR3 is TGTGCCAGCAGCTTAGGTCTCCCGGACAGGGTTCAGCAAGAGACCCAGTACTTC. It specifies CASSLGLPDRVQQETQYF.

This chain uses TRBV19 with TRBJ2-1; maybe TRBD1 (6 bases). V dropped 0 bases and J dropped 4 bases, with 10 bases sitting between them. The V gene's germline CDR1 is LNHDA and CDR2 SQIVND (reference sequence). CDR3 length equals 15 residues. The CDR3 is CASSIDQGGYNEQFF. The CDR3 region has the DNA TGTGCCAGTAGTATAGATCAAGGGGGTTACAATGAGCAGTTCTTC.

The chain couples TRBV5-6 to TRBJ2-2; D is unresolved. Germline V gene data show CDR1 as SGHDT and CDR2 as YYEEEE. CDR3 size: 13 residues. Trimming pared 7 bases from V and 6 bases from J, leaving 13 bases between. The CDR3 bases are TGTGCCAGCCAGAGGAAAGTCTCCGGGGAGCTGTTTTTT. Its translation: CASQRKVSGELFF. The full variable domain, rest sourced from reference TRBV5-6 and TRBJ2-2, is DAGVTQSPTHLIKTRGQQVTLRCSPKSGHDTVSWYQQALGQGPQFIFQYYEEEERQRGNFPDRFSGHQFPNYSSELNVNALLLGDSALYLCASQRKVSGELFFGEGSRLTVL.

The chain combines TRBV10-1 with TRBJ2-1, with a weak D call TRBD2 (6 bases). This CDR3 comprises 12 residues. Trimming took off 3 bases at V and 13 bases at J, with 13 bases between the two ends. Germline V gene lookup returns CDR1 WNHNN and CDR2 SYGVQD (reference sequence). The CDR3 DNA reads as TGCGCCAGCAGTGATGCGTTAGCGGACCAGTTCTTC. Encoded protein: CASSDALADQFF.

Remarks on this clone: The conserved final phenylalanine or tryptophan is absent from the CDR3, which likely points to a read error. V is TRBV27 and J is TRBJ1-2; perhaps TRBD1 as D (6 bases). This CDR3 has 13 amino acids. With 5 bases removed from V and 4 bases from J, the gap between germline ends came to 11 bases. Germline loops: CDR1 MNHEY, CDR2 SMNVEV (reference sequence). CDR3: CASSRQAAYGYTS. In nucleotides, the CDR3 is TGTGCCAGCAGTAGACAGGCCGCCTATGGCTACACCTCC.

The J gene is TRBJ1-5, the V gene TRBV5-5, with 9 bases aligning to TRBD1. Trimming removed 5 bases from V and 6 bases from J; junction bases left unmatched: 9. The CDR3 runs to 15 residues. The germline V gene encodes CDR1 SGHKS and CDR2 YYEKEE (reference sequence). In DNA, the CDR3 is TGTGCCAGCAGATTCGGACAGGGGCCAATTCAGCCCCAGCATTTT. This encodes CASRFGQGPIQPQHF.

This chain uses TRBV6-5 with TRBJ2-7; TRBD1 matches at 7 bases. Germline CDR1 is MNHEY and CDR2 is SVGAGI. The junction had 7 bases not matched to a gene; V was cut back by 8 bases and J by 3 bases. The CDR3 extends over 13 amino acids. DNA for the CDR3: TGTGCCAGCGGACCCGGGACAGTCTACGAGCAGTACTTC. Translation: CASGPGTVYEQYF.

As for this clone: Sequence at one end of the junction differs from germline and may be a read error. V gene TRBV5-8 combines with J gene TRBJ2-4; possible D gene TRBD1, 6 bases. This CDR3 has 16 residues. CDR1 SGHTS and CDR2 YDEGEE come from the germline V gene. CDR3 amino acids: CASSLSRDIAKNSQYF. The DNA for the CDR3 is TGTGCCAGCAGCTTGAGCCGGGACATAGCCAAAAACAGTCAGTACTTC.

This chain uses TRBV7-3 with TRBJ2-3, with 8 bases aligning to TRBD2. The germline CDR1 and CDR2 sequences are SGHTA and FQGTGA. V shed 5 bases and J 5 bases; nucleotides not matched to a gene: 9. CDR3 length: 15 residues. In DNA, the CDR3 is TGTGCCAGCAGCGCCCGGGGGGGGGTTCGAGATACGCAGTATTTT. This translates into CASSARGGVRDTQYF.

This clone was counted a few times. The chain joins TRBV6-5 to TRBJ2-5; D may be TRBD2 (6 bases). Germline V gene data show CDR1 as MNHEY and CDR2 as SVGAGI. The CDR3 is made up of 14 amino acids. V lost 5 bases and J 5 bases, leaving 15 bases between the germline ends. CDR3 in amino acids: CASSPSASVETQYF. The CDR3 DNA reads TGTGCCAGCAGTCCGTCGGCTAGCGTGGAGACCCAGTACTTC.

The chain combines TRBV2 with TRBJ1-6; D unclear. Germline lookup yields CDR1 SNHLY and CDR2 FYNNEI. The CDR3 sequence is 14 residues long. The V end lost 4 bases, the J end lost 9 bases, and 13 bases lay between the germline ends. This chain's CDR3 is CASSGQAILSPLHF. Here the CDR3 DNA reads TGTGCCAGCAGTGGGCAGGCGATCCTTTCACCCCTCCACTTT.

The chain uses TRBV2 and TRBJ2-4, with D possibly TRBD1 on 5 matching bases. The CDR3 has 15 residues. Germline CDR1 and CDR2: SNHLY and FYNNEI. V was clipped by 7 bases and J by 1 base, with 14 bases between them. The CDR3 reads CASTGQMGAKNIQYF. The CDR3, as DNA: TGTGCCAGCACTGGACAAATGGGGGCCAAAAACATTCAGTACTTC.

The rearrangement uses TRBV6-6 and TRBJ1-6; tentatively, D is TRBD1 (5 bases). This CDR3 has 14 amino acids. V was clipped by 2 bases and J by 10 bases, with 12 bases between them. Germline V gives CDR1 MNHNY, CDR2 SVGAGI (reference sequence). CDR3 nucleotides: TGTGCCAGCAGTTACGGGGCAGGTCGGTCACCCCTCCACTTT. Encoded protein: CASSYGAGRSPLHF.

The J gene is TRBJ1-5, the V gene TRBV5-6; 9 bases fit TRBD1. The CDR3 covers 15 residues. The V gene's germline CDR1 is SGHDT and CDR2 YYEEEE. V shed 4 bases and J 1 base; nucleotides not matched to a gene: 3. This CDR3 is CASSPGTGSNQPQHF. CDR3 DNA: TGTGCCAGCAGCCCCGGGACAGGGAGCAATCAGCCCCAGCATTTT.

This rearrangement joins TRBV10-2 to TRBJ2-1, with 7 bases aligning to TRBD2. The CDR3 extends over 16 amino acids. With 8 bases clipped from V and 1 base from J, the junction kept 11 bases outside the gene matches. Germline CDR1 and CDR2: WSHSY and SAAADI. CDR3 amino acids: CASGGGGSWSYNEQFF. CDR3 DNA sequence: TGCGCCAGCGGCGGGGGAGGGTCGTGGTCCTACAATGAGCAGTTCTTC.

The rearrangement uses TRBV18 and TRBJ1-5; 10 nucleotides agree with TRBD1. V lost 5 bases, J lost 4 bases, and 5 bases stayed unmatched. Germline-derived CDR1 and CDR2 are KGHSH and LQKENI. The CDR3 totals 15 residues. The CDR3 DNA follows: TGTGCCAGCTCAGACGACAGGGGGCTAAATCAGCCCCAGCATTTT. Amino acids: CASSDDRGLNQPQHF.

This rearrangement joins TRBV9 to TRBJ2-1; D is possibly TRBD2 (5 bases). The CDR3 runs 16 residues. V lost 3 bases, J lost 5 bases, and 18 bases lay in between. Per germline, CDR1 SGDLS and CDR2 YYNGEE. The CDR3 loop reads CASSAPGSSPHNEQFF. The CDR3 nucleotides are TGTGCCAGCAGCGCCCCGGGGAGCTCACCCCACAATGAGCAGTTCTTC.

The chain links TRBV7-9 to TRBJ2-5; possible D gene TRBD2, 6 bases. The germline V gene has CDR1 SEHNR and CDR2 FQNEAQ (reference sequence). This CDR3 has 12 residues. Between the trimmed V and J ends, which lost 7 bases and 9 bases, there was a span of 15 bases. The CDR3 DNA is TGTGCCAGCACAAGAGGAGGGGCGGCCCAGTACTTC. Its protein product is CASTRGGAAQYF. The entire variable domain, with the rest obtained from reference TRBV7-9 and TRBJ2-5, is as follows: DTGVSQNPRHKITKRGQNVTFRCDPISEHNRLYWYRQTLGQGPEFLTYFQNEAQLEKSRLLSDRFSAERPKGSFSTLEIQRTEQGDSAMYLCASTRGGAAQYFGPGTRLLVL.

This clone has more than one count but fewer than ten. J is TRBJ1-5 and V is TRBV9; TRBD1 is a possible D gene (5 bases). V lost 3 bases and J lost 4, with 11 bases in between. Germline V gives CDR1 SGDLS, CDR2 YYNGEE. This CDR3 contains 14 residues. In DNA form, the CDR3 reads TGTGCCAGCAGCGCTCAGGGTGGGAATCAGCCCCAGCATTTT. Translation: CASSAQGGNQPQHF.

This rearrangement joins TRBV4-3 to TRBJ2-3; a weak D match, TRBD2 (6 bases). This CDR3 spans 15 amino acids. Germline CDR1 and CDR2: LGHNA and YSLEER. Trimming removed 0 bases at V and 4 bases at J, with 11 bases between. The CDR3: CASSQEGRGADTQYF. The CDR3 region has the DNA TGCGCCAGCAGCCAAGAGGGGCGGGGCGCAGATACGCAGTATTTT.

This clone was counted a few times. The V and J genes are TRBV9 and TRBJ2-1; 7 nucleotides line up with TRBD2. V gave up 2 bases and J gave up 0 bases; unmatched junction bases: 5. This CDR3 contains 16 residues. From germline, CDR1 is SGDLS and CDR2 YYNGEE. The CDR3 protein is CASSVRGGNSYNEQFF. In nucleotides, the CDR3 is TGTGCCAGCAGCGTCCGCGGGGGAAACTCCTACAATGAGCAGTTCTTC.

The rearrangement joins TRBV5-6 to TRBJ2-5; 7 nucleotides agree with TRBD1. The V gene end was trimmed by 2 bases and the J gene end by 4 bases; junction bases not matched to a gene: 5. The CDR3 runs 14 residues. Germline-derived CDR1 and CDR2 are SGHDT and YYEEEE. The CDR3 sequence is CASSLGRGSETQYF. CDR3 DNA: TGTGCCAGCAGCTTAGGCAGGGGGTCAGAGACCCAGTACTTC.